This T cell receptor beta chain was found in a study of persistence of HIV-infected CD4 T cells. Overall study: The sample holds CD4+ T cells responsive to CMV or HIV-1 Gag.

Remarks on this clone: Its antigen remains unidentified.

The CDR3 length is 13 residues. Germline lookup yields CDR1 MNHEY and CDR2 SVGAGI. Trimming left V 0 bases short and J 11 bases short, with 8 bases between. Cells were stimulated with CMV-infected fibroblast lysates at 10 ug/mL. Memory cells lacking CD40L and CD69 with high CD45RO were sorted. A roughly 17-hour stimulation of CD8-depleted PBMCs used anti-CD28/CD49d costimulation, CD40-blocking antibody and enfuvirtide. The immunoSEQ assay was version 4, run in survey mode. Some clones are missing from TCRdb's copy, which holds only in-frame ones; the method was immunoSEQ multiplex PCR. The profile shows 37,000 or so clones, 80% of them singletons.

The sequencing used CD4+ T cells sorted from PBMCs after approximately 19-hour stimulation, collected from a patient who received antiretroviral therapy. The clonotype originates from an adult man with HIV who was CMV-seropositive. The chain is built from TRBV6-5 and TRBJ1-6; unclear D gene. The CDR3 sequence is CASSYSSMAPLHF. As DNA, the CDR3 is TGTGCCAGCAGTTACTCGAGTATGGCACCCCTCCACTTT.